The next 12 T cell receptor beta chains were all read from a single sample in a study of T cells in Graves' hyperthyroidism and ophthalmopathy. TCR beta CDR3 sequences were amplified from RNA transcripts. Primed by the HTBI set, a first-round RT-PCR was run on the TCR CDR3. One entry per CDR3 protein results from TCRdb running MiXCR on the multiplex PCR reads. The sample includes about 350,000 distinct CDR3 sequences, about a fifth of them seen just once. Sequencing was carried out using blood. These receptors were obtained from a woman aged 18 to 35 with Graves' hyperthyroidism.

This clonotype has ten or more counts. The chain recombines TRBV10-3 with TRBJ1-1, with D tentatively TRBD1 (5 bases). V shed 0 bases and J shed 3 bases, with 14 bases lying between them. The CDR3 is 16 amino acids. From germline, CDR1 is ENHRY and CDR2 SYGVKD. CDR3 amino acids: CAISESRGGADTEAFF. CDR3 bases: TGTGCCATCAGTGAGTCAAGGGGCGGTGCGGACACTGAAGCTTTCTTT.

This clonotype was seen at least ten times. The chain carries TRBV6-1 and TRBJ1-2; D gene uncertain. The V gene lost 1 base and the J gene lost 8 bases, with 11 bases spanning the gap. CDR3 size: 13 residues. From germline, CDR1 is MNHNS and CDR2 SASEGT. The CDR3 reads CASSEGRTRGYTF. In DNA form, the CDR3 reads TGTGCCAGCAGTGAAGGGCGCACGCGGGGCTACACCTTC.

This clonotype was seen ten or more times. J is TRBJ1-1 and V is TRBV24-1; TRBD1 agrees at 7 bases. The CDR3 loop spans 18 amino acids. The V and J ends lost 9 bases and 1 base, in that order; junction bases with no gene match: 19. Germline V CDR1 and CDR2: KGHDR, SFDVKD. This CDR3 reads CATPIANKPGQRNTEAFF. CDR3 bases: TGTGCCACCCCCATTGCAAATAAACCGGGACAGAGGAACACTGAAGCTTTCTTT.

This clonotype was counted many times. The rearrangement uses TRBV13 and TRBJ2-7; D possibly uses TRBD1 or TRBD2 (5 bases each). V was trimmed by 4 bases and J by 3 bases, leaving 16 bases between them. CDR3 length equals 15 residues. Germline V gene lookup returns CDR1 PRHDT and CDR2 FYEKMQ (reference sequence). In DNA form, the CDR3 reads TGTGCCAGCAGCTCCCGGTGGGGGAAGGGCTACGAGCAGTACTTC. Residues: CASSSRWGKGYEQYF.

This clonotype was recorded many times. V gene TRBV4-1 combines with J gene TRBJ1-3, with D unresolved. With 1 base removed from V and 0 bases from J, the gap between germline ends came to 13 bases. The length of the CDR3 is 17 residues. Germline-derived CDR1 and CDR2 are MGHRA and YSYEKL. The CDR3 region is CASSQVSLESSGNTIYF. In nucleotides, the CDR3 is TGCGCCAGCAGCCAAGTTTCACTTGAGAGCTCTGGAAACACCATATATTTT.

The chain carries TRBV11-1 and TRBJ2-7, with D perhaps TRBD2 (5 bases). V was cut by 2 bases and J by 6 bases, with 17 bases left in between. The CDR3 contains 15 residues. Germline CDR1 SGHAT, CDR2 FQDESV (reference sequence). CDR3: CASSLSFSAPSEQYF. CDR3 nucleotides: TGTGCCAGCAGCTTAAGTTTTAGCGCCCCATCCGAGCAGTACTTC.

By sample share, this clonotype is medium-sized. J is TRBJ1-3 and V is TRBV12-3 or TRBV12-4; D not certain. V lost 5 bases and J 3 bases, leaving 11 bases between the germline ends. The CDR3 has 14 amino acids. The CDR3 DNA follows: TGTGCCAGCAGTCTCATAATTGGTGGAAACACCATATATTTT. Its protein is CASSLIIGGNTIYF.

This clonotype was seen many times. This sequence joins TRBV2 and TRBJ1-2; unclear D gene. V was shortened by 3 bases and J by 7 bases, with 3 bases between the two germline ends. Germline assignment: CDR1 SNHLY and CDR2 FYNNEI. The CDR3 has 10 residues. The CDR3 reads CASSDGGYTF. The CDR3 bases are TGTGCCAGCAGTGACGGTGGCTACACCTTC.

This clonotype was counted ten times or more. The genes are TRBV11-2 and TRBJ2-2; TRBD1 aligns across 8 bases. V shed 6 bases and J 5 bases; nucleotides not matched to a gene: 5. Germline values: CDR1 SGHAT, CDR2 FQNNGV. This CDR3 contains 14 residues. The CDR3, as DNA: TGTGCCAGCAGTTTGGACAGGGCTACCGGGGAGCTGTTTTTT. It codes for CASSLDRATGELFF.

V gene TRBV6-5 combines with J gene TRBJ1-6; perhaps TRBD1 as D (6 bases). The CDR3 has 15 amino acids. Per germline, CDR1 MNHEY and CDR2 SVGAGI. With 0 bases removed from V and 7 bases from J, the gap between germline ends came to 10 bases. This CDR3 reads CASSYSGQGNSPLHF. In DNA, the CDR3 is TGTGCCAGCAGTTACTCGGGTCAGGGGAATTCACCCCTCCACTTT.

In its sample, this clonotype was seen many times. V gene TRBV20-1 combines with J gene TRBJ2-5; D gene ambiguous. V shed 1 base and J shed 4 bases, with 10 bases lying between them. Germline V gene lookup returns CDR1 DFQATT and CDR2 SNEGSKA (reference sequence). CDR3 length: 13 amino acids. CDR3 amino acids: CSARVGASETQYF. CDR3 DNA sequence: TGCAGTGCTAGAGTAGGAGCTTCAGAGACCCAGTACTTC.

This clonotype was observed many times. V usage is TRBV7-9 and J usage is TRBJ2-7; weak D call: TRBD2 (6 bases). Per germline, CDR1 SEHNR and CDR2 FQNEAQ (reference sequence). V lost 5 bases and J 2 bases, leaving 16 bases between the germline ends. The length of the CDR3 is 15 residues. The CDR3 spells CASSAGGAFPYEQYF. CDR3 in DNA: TGTGCCAGCAGCGCCGGCGGGGCCTTCCCCTACGAGCAGTACTTC.